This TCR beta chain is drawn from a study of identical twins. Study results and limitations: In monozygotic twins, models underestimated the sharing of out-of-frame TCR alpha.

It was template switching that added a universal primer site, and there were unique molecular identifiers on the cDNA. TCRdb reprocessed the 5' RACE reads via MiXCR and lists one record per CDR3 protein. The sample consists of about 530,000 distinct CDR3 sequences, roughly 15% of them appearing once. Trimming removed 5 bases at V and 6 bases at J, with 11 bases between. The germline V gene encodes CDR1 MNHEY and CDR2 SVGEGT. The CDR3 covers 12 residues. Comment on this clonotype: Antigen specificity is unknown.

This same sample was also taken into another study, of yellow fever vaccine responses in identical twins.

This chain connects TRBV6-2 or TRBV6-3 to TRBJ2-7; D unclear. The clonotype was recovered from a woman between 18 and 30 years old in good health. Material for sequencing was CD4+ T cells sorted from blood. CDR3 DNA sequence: TGTGCCAGCAGTGGAGTGCTCGGCGAGCAGTACTTC. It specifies CASSGVLGEQYF.